These 24 T cell receptor beta chains share one sample of origin, sequenced in a study of cytomegalovirus exposure and HLA in healthy donors. Vbeta (60) and Jbeta (13) primers were used in the PCR. Profiling relied on immunoSEQ multiplex PCR, and the TCRdb table lists in-frame clones only, not all of them. Seen here are over 150,000 clones, approximately 88% observed once, and the top ten hold about 0.85%. Sequencing input: PBMCs. Every receptor here comes from a woman under 40 in good health and CMV-seronegative.

This sequence joins TRBV29-1 and TRBJ2-1, with D tentatively TRBD1 (6 bases). The CDR3 has 13 residues. Germline lookup yields CDR1 SQVTM and CDR2 ANQGSEA. Trimming cost V 7 bases and J 0 bases, with 10 bases left between them. This CDR3 reads CSARGGSYNEQFF. CDR3 DNA: TGCAGCGCCCGAGGGGGCTCCTACAATGAGCAGTTCTTC.

Only a few counts were recorded for this clone. This CDR3 reads CSVEARTGSRAEQYF. DNA of the CDR3: TGCAGCGTTGAAGCCCGAACGGGGTCCCGGGCCGAGCAGTACTTC. The J gene is TRBJ2-7, the V gene TRBV29-1; perhaps TRBD2 as D (5 bases). V was pared by 1 base and J by 6 bases, with 19 bases between. The CDR3 length is 15 residues. CDR1 is SQVTM, CDR2 ANQGSEA, per germline.

The chain links TRBV5-5 to TRBJ2-5; D possibly corresponds to TRBD2 (5 bases). The J call may be faulty, since TRBJ2-7 better matches the DNA end. CDR1 SGHKS and CDR2 YYEKEE come from the germline V gene (reference sequence). The CDR3 has 12 amino acids. In nucleotides, the CDR3 is TGTGCCAGCAGCGCCTGGAGGTACGAGCAGTACTTC. Its translation is CASSAWRYEQYF.

The chain couples TRBV30 to TRBJ1-1, with TRBD1 as a possible D gene (6 bases). The V end lost 1 base, the J end lost 4 bases, and 22 bases lay between the germline ends. The CDR3 totals 17 residues. Germline V lookup: CDR1 GTSNPN, CDR2 SVGIG (reference sequence). The CDR3 loop reads CAWSDEFPGASVTEAFF. The CDR3 DNA is TGTGCCTGGAGTGACGAGTTCCCAGGGGCCTCCGTCACTGAAGCTTTCTTT.

Concerning this clone itself: Other DNA sequences in this specimen translate into the identical CDR3. V gene TRBV27 combines with J gene TRBJ2-7; possibly TRBD1 for D (5 bases). CDR1 and CDR2 (germline): MNHEY, SMNVEV (reference sequence). V gave up 6 bases and J gave up 4 bases, with 16 bases separating them. The CDR3 is 14 amino acids. The CDR3 sequence is CASRISGHSYEQYF. For the CDR3, the DNA is TGTGCCAGCAGAATCTCCGGACACTCTTACGAGCAGTACTTC.

The chain couples TRBV9 to TRBJ1-4; 7 nucleotides align to TRBD1. The CDR3 runs 15 residues. Looked up from germline, CDR1 is SGDLS and CDR2 is YYNGEE. The trim removed 0 bases at V and 7 bases at J, leaving 6 bases unmatched. The CDR3 loop reads CASSVAPGGGEKLFF. CDR3 coding DNA: TGTGCCAGCAGCGTAGCTCCAGGGGGAGGTGAAAAACTGTTTTTT.

This rearrangement joins TRBV6-5 to TRBJ2-3, with D possibly being TRBD2 (6 bases). The CDR3 contains 15 residues. From germline, CDR1 is MNHEY and CDR2 SVGAGI. V lost 6 bases and J 0 bases, leaving 13 bases between the germline ends. As DNA, the CDR3 is TGTGCCAGCAGCCCGGGACTGGGAAGCACAGATACGCAGTATTTT. Translated, it gives CASSPGLGSTDTQYF.

The genes are TRBV21-1 and TRBJ2-4; TRBD2, the table's D call, was not compared with the DNA. TRBV21-1 is reported as a pseudogene. The CDR3 contains 17 residues. CDR3 sequence (DNA): TGTGCCAGCAGCAAAAACCCCTGGGAGGATACGGAAAACATTCAGTACTTC. This sequence encodes CASSKNPWEDTENIQYF.

This chain links TRBV7-9 with TRBJ2-6; D possibly corresponds to TRBD1 (6 bases). The V gene's germline CDR1 is SEHNR and CDR2 FQNEAQ (reference sequence). CDR3 length equals 19 residues. V was clipped by 3 bases and J by 1 base, with 19 bases between them. The CDR3 DNA follows: TGTGCCAGCAGCTTTTGGATGAATCAAGGGGGATCTGGGGCCAACGTCCTGACTTTC. This sequence encodes CASSFWMNQGGSGANVLTF.

This clone was counted a single time. The chain is built from TRBV9 and TRBJ2-5, with 7 nucleotides matching TRBD1. V shed 1 base and J 0 bases; nucleotides not matched to a gene: 12. Looked up from germline, CDR1 is SGDLS and CDR2 is YYNGEE. The CDR3 totals 18 residues. The CDR3 region is CASSVSDRDMMYQETQYF. The DNA of the CDR3 is TGTGCCAGCAGCGTAAGCGACAGGGACATGATGTACCAAGAGACCCAGTACTTC. Together with reference TRBV9 and TRBJ2-5, the CDR3 gives the full variable domain: DSGVTQTPKHLITATGQRVTLRCSPRSGDLSVYWYQQSLDQGLQFLIQYYNGEERAKGNILERFSAQQFPDLHSELNLSSLELGDSALYFCASSVSDRDMMYQETQYFGPGTRLLVL.

The rearrangement uses TRBV5-1 and TRBJ2-3; TRBD2 agrees at 11 bases. Germline V gene lookup returns CDR1 SGHRS and CDR2 YFSETQ. The CDR3 is 18 residues long. Trimming cost V 4 bases and J 1 base; bases outside gene matches: 11. The CDR3 region has the DNA TGCGCCAGCAGCCCGGAGACTAGCGGGATTTCTGGCACAGATACGCAGTATTTT. Translating it yields CASSPETSGISGTDTQYF.

The rearrangement joins TRBV18 to TRBJ2-1, with no clear D. The CDR3 covers 13 residues. Germline V gene sequence: CDR1 KGHSH, CDR2 LQKENI. Trimming removed 0 bases from V and 8 bases from J, with 8 bases in between. The CDR3 reads CASSPPNSDEQFF. For the CDR3, the DNA is TGTGCCAGCTCACCACCGAACTCCGATGAGCAGTTCTTC.

CDR3 sequence: CSARTGGAFEQYF. DNA for the CDR3: TGCAGCGCCCGGACAGGGGGCGCGTTCGAGCAGTACTTC. The V and J genes are TRBV29-1 and TRBJ2-5; 11 nucleotides agree with TRBD1. The J call may be faulty, since TRBJ2-7 better matches the DNA end. CDR1 and CDR2 from the germline V gene are SQVTM and ANQGSEA. The CDR3 consists of 13 residues.

The CDR3 protein is CASSSVGRPSGFYEQYF. CDR3 nucleotide sequence: TGTGCCAGCAGTTCAGTAGGCCGGCCTAGCGGGTTCTACGAGCAGTACTTC. The rearrangement joins TRBV27 to TRBJ2-7; TRBD2 aligns across 8 bases. V lost 4 bases and J lost 3; bases outside the gene matches: 14. The germline V gene has CDR1 MNHEY and CDR2 SMNVEV (reference sequence). The CDR3 loop spans 17 amino acids.

The chain combines TRBV28 with TRBJ1-4; D gene ambiguous. CDR1 is MDHEN and CDR2 is SYDVKM in the germline V gene. The CDR3 spans 15 residues. V lost 5 bases to trimming and J lost 3 bases, with 13 bases between them. The CDR3 spells CASSPPRAANEKLFF. The CDR3 DNA follows: TGTGCCAGCAGTCCCCCGCGGGCAGCTAATGAAAAACTGTTTTTT. Filled out from reference TRBV28 and TRBJ1-4, the complete variable domain reads DVKVTQSSRYLVKRTGEKVFLECVQDMDHENMFWYRQDPGLGLRLIYFSYDVKMKEKGDIPEGYSVSREKKERFSLILESASTNQTSMYLCASSPPRAANEKLFFGSGTQLSVL.

This sequence joins TRBV28 and TRBJ2-7; 12 nucleotides line up with TRBD2. J was trimmed by 1 base and V by 6 bases; bases with no gene match: 4. The CDR3 extends over 15 amino acids. Germline CDR1 is MDHEN and CDR2 is SYDVKM. The CDR3 DNA follows: TGTGCCAGCAGCCAGACTAGCGGGAGTTCCTACGAGCAGTACTTC. This translates into CASSQTSGSSYEQYF.

This clone occurred a few times. The V call is TRBV2, the J call TRBJ1-2; no clear D. Trimming removed 6 bases from V and 5 bases from J, with 4 bases in between. Germline values: CDR1 SNHLY, CDR2 FYNNEI. This CDR3 has 10 amino acids. DNA of the CDR3: TGTGCCAGCAGCGGTTATGGCTACACCTTC. Amino acid sequence: CASSGYGYTF. The variable domain in full, completed from reference TRBV2 and TRBJ1-2, reads EPEVTQTPSHQVTQMGQEVILRCVPISNHLYFYWYRQILGQKVEFLVSFYNNEISEKSEIFDDQFSVERPDGSNFTLKIRSTKLEDSAMYFCASSGYGYTFGSGTRLTVV.

This sequence joins TRBV29-1 and TRBJ2-5; TRBD2 matches 7 bases. Judging by the DNA end, TRBJ2-7 fits better; the J call may be wrong. This CDR3 spans 15 amino acids. Germline CDR1 SQVTM, CDR2 ANQGSEA. In DNA form, the CDR3 reads TGCAGCGTTGTGGGGGGGAGAGGGCCTGGTTACGAGCAGTACTTC. Protein sequence: CSVVGGRGPGYEQYF.

This clone was counted only a few times. V is TRBV7-9 and J is TRBJ1-1, with D possibly matching TRBD1 (6 bases). With 8 bases removed from V and 3 bases from J, the gap between germline ends came to 13 bases. The CDR3 length is 13 residues. Germline V gene sequence: CDR1 SEHNR, CDR2 FQNEAQ (reference sequence). In DNA, the CDR3 is TGTGCCAGCGCGGGGGGGACACACACTGAAGCTTTCTTT. It codes for CASAGGTHTEAFF.

The chain combines TRBV9 with TRBJ2-1; TRBD2 agrees at 12 bases. CDR3 length: 16 residues. Germline loops: CDR1 SGDLS, CDR2 YYNGEE. V gave up 0 bases and J gave up 9 bases; unmatched junction bases: 7. The CDR3 coding sequence is TGTGCCAGCAGCGTAGTGTCTAGCGGGAGGGCCATTGAGCAGTTCTTC. This codes for CASSVVSSGRAIEQFF.

The chain combines TRBV5-1 with TRBJ2-3, with 11 bases fitting TRBD2. J gave up 4 bases and V 5 bases, and 6 bases lay outside the gene matches. This CDR3 contains 15 residues. Germline CDR1 and CDR2: SGHRS and YFSETQ. The DNA of the CDR3 is TGCGCCAGCAGTCCTAGCGGGGGGACGGCAGATACGCAGTATTTT. It codes for CASSPSGGTADTQYF.

The rearrangement uses TRBV11-2 and TRBJ2-7, with TRBD1 identical over 12 bases. Trimming removed 6 bases from V and 0 bases from J; junction bases left unmatched: 12. CDR1 SGHAT and CDR2 FQNNGV come from the germline V gene. This CDR3 spans 18 amino acids. The CDR3 reads CASRRGTGGSQSSYEQYF. CDR3 DNA: TGTGCCAGCAGGAGGGGGACAGGGGGCTCCCAAAGCTCCTACGAGCAGTACTTC.

This clone was counted once. The rearrangement uses TRBV28 and TRBJ2-5; TRBD1 matches 8 bases. The CDR3 totals 17 residues. The germline CDR1 and CDR2 sequences are MDHEN and SYDVKM. V lost 0 bases to trimming and J lost 1 base; unmatched junction nucleotides: 7. The CDR3 region is CASSLWGDRRAQETQYF. The CDR3 region has the DNA TGTGCCAGCAGTTTATGGGGGGACAGGCGCGCCCAAGAGACCCAGTACTTC.

J is TRBJ1-1 and V is TRBV6-1; 7 bases are shared with TRBD1. The CDR3 contains 15 residues. V shed 6 bases and J 0 bases; nucleotides not matched to a gene: 7. CDR1 and CDR2 from the germline V gene are MNHNS and SASEGT. The CDR3 nucleotides are TGTGCCAGCAGACCTTATGGACAGGTGAACACTGAAGCTTTCTTT. Translated, it gives CASRPYGQVNTEAFF.